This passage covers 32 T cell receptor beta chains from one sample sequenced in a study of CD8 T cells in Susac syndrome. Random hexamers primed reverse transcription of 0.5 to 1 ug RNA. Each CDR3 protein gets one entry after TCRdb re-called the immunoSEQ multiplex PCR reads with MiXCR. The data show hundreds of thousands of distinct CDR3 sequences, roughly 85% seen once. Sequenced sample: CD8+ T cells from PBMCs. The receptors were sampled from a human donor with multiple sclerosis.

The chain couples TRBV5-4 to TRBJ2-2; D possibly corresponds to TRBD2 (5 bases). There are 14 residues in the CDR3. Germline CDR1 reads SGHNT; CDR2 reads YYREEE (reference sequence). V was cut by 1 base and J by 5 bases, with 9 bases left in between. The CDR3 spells CASSLLEGTGELFF. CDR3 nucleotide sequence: TGTGCCAGCAGCTTGCTCGAGGGAACCGGGGAGCTGTTTTTT.

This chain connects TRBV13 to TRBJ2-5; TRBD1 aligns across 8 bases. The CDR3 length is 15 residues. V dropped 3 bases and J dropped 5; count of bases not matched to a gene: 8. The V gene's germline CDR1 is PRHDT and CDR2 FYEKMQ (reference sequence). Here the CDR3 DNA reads TGTGCCAGCAGCTTGACAGGGGAAATGCGGGAGACCCAGTACTTC. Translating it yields CASSLTGEMRETQYF.

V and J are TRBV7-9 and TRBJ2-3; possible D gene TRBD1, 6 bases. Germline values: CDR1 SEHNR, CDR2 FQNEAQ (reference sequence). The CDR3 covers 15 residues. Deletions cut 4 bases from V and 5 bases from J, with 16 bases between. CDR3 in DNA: TGTGCCAGCAGCTCACAGGGCGGAGGAGGAGATACGCAGTATTTT. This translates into CASSSQGGGGDTQYF.

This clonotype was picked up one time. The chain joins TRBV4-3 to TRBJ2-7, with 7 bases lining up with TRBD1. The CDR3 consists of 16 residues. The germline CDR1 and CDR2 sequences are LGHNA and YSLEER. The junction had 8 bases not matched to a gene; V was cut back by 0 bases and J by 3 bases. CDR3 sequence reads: CASSQDSRTGGYEQYF. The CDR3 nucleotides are TGCGCCAGCAGCCAAGATTCGCGGACAGGAGGCTACGAGCAGTACTTC.

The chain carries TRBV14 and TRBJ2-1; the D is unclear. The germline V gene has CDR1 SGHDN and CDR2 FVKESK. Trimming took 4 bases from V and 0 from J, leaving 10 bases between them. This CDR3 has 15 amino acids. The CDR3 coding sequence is TGTGCCAGCAGCCTTTCCGGTAACTCCTACAATGAGCAGTTCTTC. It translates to CASSLSGNSYNEQFF.

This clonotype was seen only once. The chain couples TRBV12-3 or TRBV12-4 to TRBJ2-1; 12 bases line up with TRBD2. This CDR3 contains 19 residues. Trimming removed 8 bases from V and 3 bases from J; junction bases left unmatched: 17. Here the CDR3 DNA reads TGTGCCAGCCCCGGACCTTCTAGCGGGAGGGTCCCTATCTACAATGAGCAGTTCTTC. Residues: CASPGPSSGRVPIYNEQFF.

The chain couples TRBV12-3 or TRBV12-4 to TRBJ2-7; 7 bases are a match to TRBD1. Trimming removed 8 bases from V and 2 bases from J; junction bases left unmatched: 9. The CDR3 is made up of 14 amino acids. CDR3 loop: CASSGQVSTYEQYF. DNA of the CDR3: TGTGCCAGCTCCGGACAGGTCTCGACCTACGAGCAGTACTTC.

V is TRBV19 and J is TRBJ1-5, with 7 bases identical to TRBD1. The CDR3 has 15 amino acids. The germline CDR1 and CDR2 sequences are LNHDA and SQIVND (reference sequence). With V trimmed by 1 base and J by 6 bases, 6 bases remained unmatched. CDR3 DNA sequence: TGTGCCAGTAGTATAGGGCGACAGGGTTTTCAGCCCCAGCATTTT. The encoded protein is CASSIGRQGFQPQHF.

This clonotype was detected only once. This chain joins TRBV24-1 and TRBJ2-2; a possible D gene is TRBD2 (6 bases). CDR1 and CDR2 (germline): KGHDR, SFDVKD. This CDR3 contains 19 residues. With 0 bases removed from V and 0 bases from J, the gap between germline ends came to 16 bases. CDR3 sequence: CATSDLGPGGLANTGELFF. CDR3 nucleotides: TGTGCCACCAGTGATTTGGGACCTGGAGGGTTAGCGAACACCGGGGAGCTGTTTTTT.

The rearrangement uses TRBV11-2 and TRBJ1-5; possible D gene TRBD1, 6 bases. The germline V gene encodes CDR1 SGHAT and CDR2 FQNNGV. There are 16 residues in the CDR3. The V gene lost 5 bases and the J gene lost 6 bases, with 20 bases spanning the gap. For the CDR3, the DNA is TGTGCCAGCAGCGGAAGTAGGGCAGGGGCGCGTCAGCCCCAGCATTTT. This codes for CASSGSRAGARQPQHF.

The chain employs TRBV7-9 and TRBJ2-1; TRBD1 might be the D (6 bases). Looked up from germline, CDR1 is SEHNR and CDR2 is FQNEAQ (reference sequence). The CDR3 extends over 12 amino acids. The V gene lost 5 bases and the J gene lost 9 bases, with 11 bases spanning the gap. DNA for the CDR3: TGTGCCAGCAGCCGCAGGGGCGGTGAGCAGTTCTTC. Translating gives CASSRRGGEQFF.

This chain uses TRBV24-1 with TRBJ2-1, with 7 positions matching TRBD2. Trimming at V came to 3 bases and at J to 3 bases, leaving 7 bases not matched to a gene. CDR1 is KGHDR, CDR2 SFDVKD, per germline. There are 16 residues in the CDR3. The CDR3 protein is CATSDQTSSGYNEQFF. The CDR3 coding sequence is TGTGCCACCAGTGATCAAACCTCTAGCGGCTACAATGAGCAGTTCTTC.

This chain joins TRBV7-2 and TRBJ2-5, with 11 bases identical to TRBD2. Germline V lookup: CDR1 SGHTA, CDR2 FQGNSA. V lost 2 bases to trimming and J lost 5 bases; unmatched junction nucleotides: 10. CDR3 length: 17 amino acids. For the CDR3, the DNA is TGTGCCAGCAGCTTACCCCTCCGGACTAGCGGGCTTGAGACCCAGTACTTC. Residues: CASSLPLRTSGLETQYF.

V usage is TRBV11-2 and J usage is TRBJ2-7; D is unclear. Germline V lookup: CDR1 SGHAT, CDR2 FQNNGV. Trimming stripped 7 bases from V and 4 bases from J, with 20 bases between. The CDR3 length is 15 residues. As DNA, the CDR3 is TGTGCCAGCATCCTAGTGAAGGACGGAGAGTACGAGCAGTACTTC. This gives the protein CASILVKDGEYEQYF.

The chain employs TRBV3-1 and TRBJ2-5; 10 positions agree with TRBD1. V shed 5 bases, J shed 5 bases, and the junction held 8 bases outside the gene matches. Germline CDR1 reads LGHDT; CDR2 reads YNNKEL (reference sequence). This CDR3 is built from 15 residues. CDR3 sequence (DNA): TGTGCCAGCAGCGACCAGACAGGGGGCGACGAGACCCAGTACTTC. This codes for CASSDQTGGDETQYF.

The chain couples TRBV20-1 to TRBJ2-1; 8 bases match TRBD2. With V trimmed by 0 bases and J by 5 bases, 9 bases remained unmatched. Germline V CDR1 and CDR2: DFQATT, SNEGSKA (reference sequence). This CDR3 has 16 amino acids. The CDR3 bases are TGCAGTGCTAGAGAAATGGGCGGGAGGCCTAACAATGAGCAGTTCTTC. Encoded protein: CSAREMGGRPNNEQFF.

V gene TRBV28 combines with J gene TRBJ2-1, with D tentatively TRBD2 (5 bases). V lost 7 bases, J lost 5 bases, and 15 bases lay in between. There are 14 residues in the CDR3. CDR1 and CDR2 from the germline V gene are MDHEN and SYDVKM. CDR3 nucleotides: TGTGCCAGCAATAAGATACTGGGAGACAATGAGCAGTTCTTC. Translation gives CASNKILGDNEQFF. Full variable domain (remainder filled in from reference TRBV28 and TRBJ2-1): DVKVTQSSRYLVKRTGEKVFLECVQDMDHENMFWYRQDPGLGLRLIYFSYDVKMKEKGDIPEGYSVSREKKERFSLILESASTNQTSMYLCASNKILGDNEQFFGPGTRLTVL.

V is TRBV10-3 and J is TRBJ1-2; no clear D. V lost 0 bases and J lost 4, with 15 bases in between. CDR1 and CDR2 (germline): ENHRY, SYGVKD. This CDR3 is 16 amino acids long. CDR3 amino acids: CAISESRRDSGYGYTF. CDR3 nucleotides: TGTGCCATCAGTGAGTCAAGAAGGGATTCGGGCTATGGCTACACCTTC.

CDR3 in amino acids: CASSDSYREGSTDTQYF. In DNA, the CDR3 is TGTGCCAGCAGTGACTCTTACCGGGAGGGGAGCACAGATACGCAGTATTTT. This chain joins TRBV6-4 and TRBJ2-3; 8 bases are a match to TRBD2. CDR3 length: 17 amino acids. Germline-derived CDR1 and CDR2 are MRHNA and SNTAGT. With 0 bases clipped from V and 0 bases from J, the junction kept 5 bases outside the gene matches.

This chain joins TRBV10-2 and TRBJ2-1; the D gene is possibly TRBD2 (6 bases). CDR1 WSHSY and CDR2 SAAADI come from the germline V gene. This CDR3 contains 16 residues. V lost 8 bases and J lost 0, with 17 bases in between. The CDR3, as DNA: TGCGCCAGCGGGAGGCCCTCTCAGAGCTCCTACAATGAGCAGTTCTTC. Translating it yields CASGRPSQSSYNEQFF.

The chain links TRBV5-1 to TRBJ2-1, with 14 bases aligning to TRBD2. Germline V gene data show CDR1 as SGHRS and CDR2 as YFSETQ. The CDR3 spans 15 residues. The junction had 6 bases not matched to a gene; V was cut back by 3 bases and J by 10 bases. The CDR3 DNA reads TGCGCCAGCAGCTCCCGACTAGCGGGAGGGTGGGAGCAGTTCTTC. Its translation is CASSSRLAGGWEQFF.

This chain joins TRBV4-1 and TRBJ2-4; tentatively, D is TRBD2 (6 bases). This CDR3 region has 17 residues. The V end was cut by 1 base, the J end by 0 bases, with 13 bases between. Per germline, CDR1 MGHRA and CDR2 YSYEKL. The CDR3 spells CASSQVWGGLAKNIQYF. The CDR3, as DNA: TGCGCCAGCAGCCAAGTTTGGGGAGGACTAGCCAAAAACATTCAGTACTTC.

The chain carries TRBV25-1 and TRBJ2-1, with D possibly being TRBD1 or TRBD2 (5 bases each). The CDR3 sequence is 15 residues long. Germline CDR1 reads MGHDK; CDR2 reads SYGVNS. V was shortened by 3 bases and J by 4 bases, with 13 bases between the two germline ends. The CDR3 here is CASSDQDWGYNEQFF. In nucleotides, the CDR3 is TGTGCCAGCAGTGACCAGGACTGGGGGTACAATGAGCAGTTCTTC.

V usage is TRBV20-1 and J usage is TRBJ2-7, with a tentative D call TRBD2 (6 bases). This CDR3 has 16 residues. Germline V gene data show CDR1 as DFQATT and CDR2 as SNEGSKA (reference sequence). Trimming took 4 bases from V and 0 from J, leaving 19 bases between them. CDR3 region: CSAIYTGVSYSYEQYF. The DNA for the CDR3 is TGCAGTGCTATCTACACGGGGGTCTCTTACTCCTACGAGCAGTACTTC.

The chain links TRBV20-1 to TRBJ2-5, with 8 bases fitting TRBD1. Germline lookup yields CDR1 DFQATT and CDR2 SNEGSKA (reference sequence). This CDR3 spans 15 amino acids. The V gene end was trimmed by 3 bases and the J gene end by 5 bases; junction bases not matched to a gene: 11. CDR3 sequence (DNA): TGCAGTGCTAGTATCTGGGACAGGCGGGGCGAGACCCAGTACTTC. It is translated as CSASIWDRRGETQYF.

The CDR3 sequence is CASSLAGGFNEQFF. The DNA of the CDR3 is TGCGCCAGCAGCCTAGCGGGAGGTTTCAATGAGCAGTTCTTC. The chain employs TRBV5-1 and TRBJ2-1, with TRBD2 identical over 11 bases. CDR3 size: 14 residues. V trimming: 4 bases; J trimming: 6 bases; junction bases outside the gene matches: 3. Germline V CDR1 and CDR2: SGHRS, YFSETQ.

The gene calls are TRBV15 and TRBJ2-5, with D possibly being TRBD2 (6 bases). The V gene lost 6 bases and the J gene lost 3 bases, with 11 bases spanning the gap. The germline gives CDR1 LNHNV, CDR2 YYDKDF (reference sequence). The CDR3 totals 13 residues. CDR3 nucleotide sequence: TGTGCCACCAGAGAAGGCGGGGAAGAGACCCAGTACTTC. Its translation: CATREGGEETQYF.

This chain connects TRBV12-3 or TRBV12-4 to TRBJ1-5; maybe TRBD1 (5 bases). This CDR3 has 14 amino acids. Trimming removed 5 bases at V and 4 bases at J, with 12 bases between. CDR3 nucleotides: TGTGCCAGCAGTGGGGACGGCGGGAATCAGCCCCAGCATTTT. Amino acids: CASSGDGGNQPQHF.

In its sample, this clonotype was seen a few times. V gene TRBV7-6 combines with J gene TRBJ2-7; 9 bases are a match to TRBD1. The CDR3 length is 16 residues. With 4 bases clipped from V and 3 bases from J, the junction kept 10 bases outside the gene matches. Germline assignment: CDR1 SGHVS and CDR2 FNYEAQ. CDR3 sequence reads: CASSSKDGTGIYEQYF. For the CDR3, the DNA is TGTGCCAGCAGCTCAAAGGACGGGACAGGGATCTACGAGCAGTACTTC.

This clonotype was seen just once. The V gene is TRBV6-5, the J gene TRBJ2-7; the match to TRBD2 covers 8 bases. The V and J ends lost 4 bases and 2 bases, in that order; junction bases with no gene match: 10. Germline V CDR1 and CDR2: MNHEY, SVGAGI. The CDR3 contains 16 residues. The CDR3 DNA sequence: TGTGCCAGCAGTTGGGCCCTAGCGGGTTTTACCTACGAGCAGTACTTC. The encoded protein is CASSWALAGFTYEQYF.

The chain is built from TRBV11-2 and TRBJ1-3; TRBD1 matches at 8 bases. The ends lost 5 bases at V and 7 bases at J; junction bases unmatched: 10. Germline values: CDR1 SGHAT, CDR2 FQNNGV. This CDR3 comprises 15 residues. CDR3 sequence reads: CASSTYPRQGNTIYF. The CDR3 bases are TGTGCCAGCAGCACATACCCCCGACAGGGGAACACCATATATTTT.

CDR3 DNA: TGCAGCGTTGAATTTCCCTACTCCTACAATGAGCAGTTCTTC. This gives the protein CSVEFPYSYNEQFF. The chain has TRBV29-1 and TRBJ2-1, with D unclear. Per the germline V gene, CDR1 is SQVTM and CDR2 is ANQGSEA. Trimming left V 2 bases short and J 0 bases short, with 8 bases between. The CDR3 covers 14 residues.